These 8 T cell receptor beta chains originate from one sample sequenced in a study of Ad26.COV2.S vaccination and SARS-CoV-2 variants listed by TCRdb under 2021. Libraries were constructed by the immunoSEQ multiplex PCR assay. What TCRdb holds here is the immuneACCESS table cut down to in-frame rearrangements. Part of the clones is not present; checked against another copy, under half of the missing clones reflect an unresolved V gene, and the others are unexplained. This sample is represented by fewer than 500,000 clones; roughly 87% of them were singletons. The ten most abundant clones make up around 2.6% of the sample. The intended sense of this specimen's treatment or condition label: some 19 received Ad26.COV2.S at low or high dose, single or two shots; 5 received placebo; per-sample allocation not given. For vaccine and placebo recipients, repertoires were sequenced using samples collected on day 63 after the first injection.

Sequencing was performed on peripheral blood, taken in a trial of Ad26.COV2.S vaccine versus placebo. These receptors originate from a person between 18 and 60 years old who received the Ad26.COV2.S COVID-19 vaccine or a placebo.

The chain recombines TRBV4-3 with TRBJ2-1, with TRBD2 matching over 7 bases. V trimming: 0 bases; J trimming: 6 bases; junction bases outside the gene matches: 14. Looked up from germline, CDR1 is LGHNA and CDR2 is YSLEER. The CDR3 runs to 18 residues. CDR3 region: CASSQEFVGRGSGNEQFF. The DNA for the CDR3 is TGCGCCAGCAGCCAAGAGTTCGTGGGGCGGGGGTCTGGCAATGAGCAGTTCTTC.

J is TRBJ1-5 and V is TRBV7-9; a possible D gene is TRBD1 (6 bases). Per the germline V gene, CDR1 is SEHNR and CDR2 is FQNEAQ (reference sequence). This CDR3 has 15 residues. Trimming left V 3 bases short and J 2 bases short, with 11 bases between. The chain's CDR3 is CASSLPGAGNQPQHF. In DNA form, the CDR3 reads TGTGCCAGCAGCTTGCCGGGGGCTGGCAATCAGCCCCAGCATTTT.

This rearrangement joins TRBV7-9 to TRBJ2-4, with a weak D call TRBD2 (5 bases). V dropped 5 bases and J dropped 0 bases, with 8 bases sitting between them. The length of the CDR3 is 14 residues. CDR1 SEHNR and CDR2 FQNEAQ come from the germline V gene (reference sequence). CDR3 coding DNA: TGTGCCAGCAGCCAACGGGGAGCCAAAAACATTCAGTACTTC. This encodes CASSQRGAKNIQYF.

V is TRBV19 and J is TRBJ1-5; TRBD1 is a possible D gene (5 bases). This CDR3 is built from 19 residues. V shed 7 bases and J shed 0 bases, with 25 bases lying between them. CDR1 and CDR2 (germline): LNHDA, SQIVND (reference sequence). The CDR3 DNA sequence: TGTGCCAGTATCGACAGCCGAAAGGGAAGGGTATATAGCAATCAGCCCCAGCATTTT. Residues: CASIDSRKGRVYSNQPQHF.

The chain has TRBV12-3 or TRBV12-4 and TRBJ2-3; D tentatively fits TRBD1 or TRBD2 (5 bases each). Trimming stripped 5 bases from V and 7 bases from J, with 10 bases between. The CDR3 has 12 residues. CDR3 in DNA: TGTGCCAGCAGTCTCGGGGCATATACGCAGTATTTT. Translated, it gives CASSLGAYTQYF.

The chain uses TRBV30 and TRBJ2-7; 7 bases are a match to TRBD1. The CDR3 is 13 amino acids. Germline CDR1 and CDR2: GTSNPN and SVGIG (reference sequence). The trim removed 2 bases at V and 2 bases at J, leaving 3 bases unmatched. DNA of the CDR3: TGTGCCTGGAGTACGCAGGGGGCCTACGAGCAGTACGTC. Translating gives CAWSTQGAYEQYV.

V and J are TRBV19 and TRBJ1-2, with 8 positions matching TRBD1. After removal of 10 bases from V and 4 bases from J, the junction contained 8 bases not matched to a gene. The CDR3 loop spans 13 amino acids. The germline V gene has CDR1 LNHDA and CDR2 SQIVND (reference sequence). Here the CDR3 reads CATMDRVGYGYTF. Here the CDR3 DNA reads TGTGCCACCATGGACAGGGTGGGCTATGGCTACACCTTC.

The rearrangement joins TRBV24-1 to TRBJ2-7; a weak D match, TRBD1 (5 bases). The ends were cut back, 9 bases at V and 6 bases at J, with 20 bases in the middle. The germline V gene encodes CDR1 KGHDR and CDR2 SFDVKD. The CDR3 contains 14 residues. CDR3 DNA sequence: TGTGCCACCGGGAAAAAGCTGCTAGGGGCCGAGCAGTACGTC. Translation gives CATGKKLLGAEQYV.